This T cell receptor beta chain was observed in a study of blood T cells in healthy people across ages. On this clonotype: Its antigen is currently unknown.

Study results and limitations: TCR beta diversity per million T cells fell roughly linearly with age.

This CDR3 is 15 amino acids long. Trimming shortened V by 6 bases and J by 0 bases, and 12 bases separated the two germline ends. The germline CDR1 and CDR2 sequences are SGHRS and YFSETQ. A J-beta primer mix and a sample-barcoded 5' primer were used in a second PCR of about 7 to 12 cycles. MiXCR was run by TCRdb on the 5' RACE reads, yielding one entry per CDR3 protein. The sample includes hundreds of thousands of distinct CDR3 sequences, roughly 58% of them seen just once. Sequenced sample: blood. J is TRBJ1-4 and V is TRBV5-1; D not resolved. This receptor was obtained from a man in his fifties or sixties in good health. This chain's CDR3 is CASKKSTPTNEKLFF. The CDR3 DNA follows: TGCGCCAGCAAAAAGTCGACTCCAACTAATGAAAAACTGTTTTTT.